The 25 T cell receptor beta chains listed next were all sequenced from one sample in a study of blood T cells in healthy people across ages (dated by TCRdb to between 2014 and 2016). Library construction relied on 5' RACE. Data came from an Illumina HiSeq 2500. The second PCR ran for roughly 7 to 12 cycles and used a J-beta primer mix along with a sample-barcoded 5' primer. Using fastp at Q25 and MiXCR, TCRdb reprocessed the public reads and kept productive beta chains. Each record represents a unique CDR3 protein, reported with the most common genes and DNA among its rows. The sample profile shows about 970,000 distinct CDR3 sequences; approximately 50% of them were found once. Around a fifth of the sample belongs to the ten largest clones. Sequencing used blood. The source of these receptors is a woman aged 60-75 years in good health.

The gene calls are TRBV5-1 and TRBJ2-7; weak D call: TRBD1 (5 bases). This CDR3 is built from 13 residues. Looked up from germline, CDR1 is SGHRS and CDR2 is YFSETQ. Trimming left V 5 bases short and J 7 bases short, with 16 bases between. The CDR3 reads CASSAMGLGEQYF. Written as DNA, the CDR3 is TGCGCCAGCAGTGCTATGGGGCTCGGGGAGCAGTACTTC.

The chain has TRBV12-3 or TRBV12-4 and TRBJ2-3; the D gene is possibly TRBD2 (5 bases). V was trimmed by 6 bases and J by 7 bases, leaving 17 bases between them. The CDR3 contains 14 residues. The CDR3 region is CASSREGERNTQYF. CDR3 DNA: TGTGCCAGCAGCCGCGAGGGCGAACGAAATACGCAGTATTTT.

This clonotype was seen a single time. V gene TRBV20-1 combines with J gene TRBJ2-3; TRBD2 might be the D (6 bases). CDR3 length: 11 amino acids. Germline V gives CDR1 DFQATT, CDR2 SNEGSKA (reference sequence). V was cut by 2 bases and J by 12 bases, with 12 bases left in between. The CDR3 loop is CSARMGREQYF. DNA for the CDR3: TGCAGTGCTAGAATGGGGCGGGAACAGTATTTT.

This clonotype was detected only a few times. This rearrangement joins TRBV6-5 to TRBJ2-7; D possibly matches TRBD1 or TRBD2 (5 bases each). Germline loops: CDR1 MNHEY, CDR2 SVGAGI. The V gene lost 3 bases and the J gene lost 3 bases, with 9 bases spanning the gap. The CDR3 is made up of 13 amino acids. The CDR3 coding sequence is TGTGCCAGCAGTTATCCAGGGAGCTACGAGCAGTACTTC. Protein sequence: CASSYPGSYEQYF.

This chain joins TRBV28 and TRBJ2-5; tentative D call: TRBD1 (6 bases). The J call may be in error: the DNA end matches TRBJ2-7 better. The germline gives CDR1 MDHEN, CDR2 SYDVKM. CDR3 length: 15 residues. In DNA form, the CDR3 reads TGTGCCAGCCCTCCTGCCGGGACACCTTCCTACGAGCAGTACTTC. Its protein is CASPPAGTPSYEQYF.

This clonotype turned up a few times. The CDR3 protein is CASSARNGEQFF. For the CDR3, the DNA is TGTGCCAGCAGTGCCCGGAACGGTGAGCAGTTCTTC. The chain employs TRBV27 and TRBJ2-1; D gene ambiguous. This CDR3 comprises 12 residues. Germline CDR1 MNHEY, CDR2 SMNVEV (reference sequence). The V end lost 5 bases, the J end lost 9 bases, and 11 bases lay between the germline ends.

This clonotype was observed a handful of times. The gene calls are TRBV27 and TRBJ2-4; D assignment may be TRBD1 or TRBD2 (5 bases each). With 8 bases removed from V and 5 bases from J, the gap between germline ends came to 13 bases. The CDR3 extends over 13 amino acids. Germline V CDR1 and CDR2: MNHEY, SMNVEV (reference sequence). The CDR3 DNA reads as TGTGCCAGCTCACCGGGACGGGAAAACATTCAGTACTTC. Amino acids: CASSPGRENIQYF.

J is TRBJ2-7 and V is TRBV5-1; no firm D call. The CDR3 runs to 12 residues. V lost 4 bases to trimming and J lost 12 bases, with 17 bases between them. Germline values: CDR1 SGHRS, CDR2 YFSETQ. The CDR3 spells CASSLDGKQWYF. The CDR3 DNA reads TGCGCCAGCAGCCTGGACGGAAAACAGTGGTACTTC.

The chain recombines TRBV20-1 with TRBJ2-6; D not certain. The germline CDR1 and CDR2 sequences are DFQATT and SNEGSKA (reference sequence). This CDR3 has 18 residues. The V end lost 0 bases, the J end lost 0 bases, and 15 bases lay between the germline ends. CDR3 nucleotide sequence: TGCAGTGCTAGAGAGTACCACGGCAGCGTCTCTGGGGCCAACGTCCTGACTTTC. Protein: CSAREYHGSVSGANVLTF.

This rearrangement joins TRBV24-1 to TRBJ2-1, with unresolved D. The DNA end is more similar to TRBJ2-7, so the J call may be wrong. Germline V lookup: CDR1 KGHDR, CDR2 SFDVKD. The CDR3 length is 14 residues. CDR3 sequence: CATSRALTHNEQYF. The CDR3 DNA is TGTGCCACCAGTCGGGCCCTAACCCACAATGAGCAGTACTTC.

This clonotype has a handful of counts. This chain uses TRBV12-3 or TRBV12-4 with TRBJ2-7; possible D gene TRBD1, 6 bases. The CDR3 is 14 residues long. V was trimmed by 5 bases and J by 1 base, leaving 12 bases between them. DNA for the CDR3: TGTGCCAGCAGTCCCACAGGGTTATCCTACGAGCAGTACTTC. Its protein product is CASSPTGLSYEQYF.

The J gene is TRBJ2-3, the V gene TRBV5-1; 9 bases align to TRBD1. Losses at the gene ends were 3 bases for V and 2 bases for J; bases not matched to a gene: 7. The V gene's germline CDR1 is SGHRS and CDR2 YFSETQ. The CDR3 totals 16 residues. The CDR3 coding sequence is TGCGCCAGCAGCTGGGGACAGGGCACCCTCACAGATACGCAGTATTTT. Amino acid sequence: CASSWGQGTLTDTQYF.

This clonotype occurred a few times. The rearrangement links TRBV7-9 to TRBJ1-2; tentative D call: TRBD1 (5 bases). V gave up 4 bases and J gave up 0 bases, with 9 bases separating them. Germline assignment: CDR1 SEHNR and CDR2 FQNEAQ (reference sequence). The length of the CDR3 is 14 residues. The CDR3 DNA follows: TGTGCCAGCAGCTCGACAGTAACTAACTATGGCTACACCTTC. Translated, it gives CASSSTVTNYGYTF. Full variable domain (missing parts from reference TRBV7-9 and TRBJ1-2): DTGVSQNPRHKITKRGQNVTFRCDPISEHNRLYWYRQTLGQGPEFLTYFQNEAQLEKSRLLSDRFSAERPKGSFSTLEIQRTEQGDSAMYLCASSSTVTNYGYTFGSGTRLTVV.

The gene calls are TRBV29-1 and TRBJ2-1; D possibly corresponds to TRBD2 (6 bases). The V end lost 0 bases, the J end lost 5 bases, and 17 bases lay between the germline ends. The CDR3 is made up of 16 amino acids. Germline CDR1 is SQVTM and CDR2 is ANQGSEA. The CDR3 protein is CSVEDYFAGINNEQFF. The CDR3 bases are TGCAGCGTTGAAGATTACTTTGCGGGGATAAACAATGAGCAGTTCTTC.

The chain recombines TRBV6-2 or TRBV6-3 with TRBJ1-6, with a possible D match to TRBD1 (6 bases). Per the germline V gene, CDR1 is MNHEY and CDR2 is SVGEGT. CDR3 length: 13 amino acids. Deletions cut 8 bases from V and 4 bases from J, with 9 bases between. The CDR3 loop is CASVQGYNSPLHF. CDR3 in DNA: TGTGCCAGCGTACAGGGTTATAATTCACCCCTCCACTTT.

The CDR3 DNA reads TGTGCCAGCAGCTCGAAGGGGAGCGGGGGAAGCTATGAGCAGTTCTTC. It yields the protein CASSSKGSGGSYEQFF. The chain recombines TRBV6-2 or TRBV6-3 with TRBJ2-1, with 8 positions matching TRBD2. CDR3 length: 16 amino acids. Trimming at V came to 6 bases and at J to 8 bases, leaving 15 bases not matched to a gene. Germline V gives CDR1 MNHEY, CDR2 SVGEGT.

This chain joins TRBV15 and TRBJ2-7; D is possibly TRBD2 (5 bases). The CDR3 consists of 14 residues. The V end lost 3 bases, the J end lost 0 bases, and 9 bases lay between the germline ends. Germline CDR1 reads LNHNV; CDR2 reads YYDKDF (reference sequence). CDR3 DNA: TGTGCCACCAGCAGGCTAGCACGCTCCTACGAGCAGTACTTC. Its translation: CATSRLARSYEQYF.

CDR3 nucleotide sequence: TGTGCCAGCAGACGGGACTTGAGCACAGATACGCAGTATTTT. Its protein is CASRRDLSTDTQYF. The chain uses TRBV6-1 and TRBJ2-3; weak D call: TRBD2 (6 bases). Germline V CDR1 and CDR2: MNHNS, SASEGT. This CDR3 has 14 amino acids. V lost 6 bases and J 0 bases, leaving 10 bases between the germline ends.

The rearrangement uses TRBV3-1 and TRBJ2-5; D unresolved. This CDR3 is built from 15 residues. CDR1 is LGHDT, CDR2 YNNKEL, per germline (reference sequence). The V end was cut by 3 bases, the J end by 3 bases, with 14 bases between. CDR3 in DNA: TGTGCCAGCAGCCAGAACGCAGCAGCTGAAGAGACCCAGTACTTC. This translates into CASSQNAAAEETQYF.

This clonotype was observed a handful of times. J is TRBJ2-1 and V is TRBV10-2; maybe TRBD1 (6 bases). In germline, CDR1 is WSHSY, CDR2 SAAADI. The CDR3 has 12 residues. Trimming shortened V by 10 bases and J by 6 bases, and 13 bases separated the two germline ends. The CDR3 nucleotides read TGCGCCACCGGGGCAGGGGTCAATGAGCAGTTCTTC. This translates into CATGAGVNEQFF.

This clonotype was counted between two and nine times. The rearrangement links TRBV27 to TRBJ2-3; 8 bases match TRBD2. V was clipped by 6 bases and J by 0 bases; unmatched bases: 5. Per the germline V gene, CDR1 is MNHEY and CDR2 is SMNVEV (reference sequence). This CDR3 has 15 amino acids. CDR3 loop: CASRKRETSTDTQYF. The CDR3 region has the DNA TGTGCCAGCAGGAAGCGGGAGACCAGCACAGATACGCAGTATTTT.

This clonotype was seen more than once but under ten times. The CDR3 DNA reads as TGCGCCAGCAGCATCCTCTTGGCGTCCTACGAGCAGTACTTC. Residues: CASSILLASYEQYF. The chain couples TRBV5-1 to TRBJ2-5; no definite D call. The J call is uncertain, as TRBJ2-7 better fits the DNA end. The CDR3 spans 14 residues. Germline V lookup: CDR1 SGHRS, CDR2 YFSETQ.

This clonotype was detected only a few times. The V call is TRBV11-2, the J call TRBJ2-5, with no clear D. CDR1 is SGHAT and CDR2 is FQNNGV in the germline V gene. CDR3 length equals 14 residues. V lost 4 bases, J lost 3 bases, and 12 bases lay in between. CDR3: CASSYPGEEETQYF. The CDR3 DNA sequence: TGTGCCAGCAGCTACCCAGGCGAGGAAGAGACCCAGTACTTC.

This chain joins TRBV27 and TRBJ2-3; D call uncertain. The germline V gene encodes CDR1 MNHEY and CDR2 SMNVEV (reference sequence). The CDR3 sequence is 17 residues long. The germline V and J ends were trimmed by 5 bases and 4 bases, with 22 bases remaining between them. This CDR3 is CASSPQVYVDNADTQYF. The DNA of the CDR3 is TGTGCCAGCAGTCCCCAAGTTTACGTCGACAACGCAGATACGCAGTATTTT.

In this sample, this clonotype turned up once. The chain has TRBV7-9 and TRBJ2-1; 7 nucleotides agree with TRBD2. Germline V gives CDR1 SEHNR, CDR2 FQNEAQ (reference sequence). Trimming at V came to 1 base and at J to 4 bases, leaving 7 bases not matched to a gene. The CDR3 has 16 residues. The CDR3 DNA reads TGTGCCAGCAGCTTAGAGAGACGGACTAGATACAATGAGCAGTTCTTC. As protein: CASSLERRTRYNEQFF.